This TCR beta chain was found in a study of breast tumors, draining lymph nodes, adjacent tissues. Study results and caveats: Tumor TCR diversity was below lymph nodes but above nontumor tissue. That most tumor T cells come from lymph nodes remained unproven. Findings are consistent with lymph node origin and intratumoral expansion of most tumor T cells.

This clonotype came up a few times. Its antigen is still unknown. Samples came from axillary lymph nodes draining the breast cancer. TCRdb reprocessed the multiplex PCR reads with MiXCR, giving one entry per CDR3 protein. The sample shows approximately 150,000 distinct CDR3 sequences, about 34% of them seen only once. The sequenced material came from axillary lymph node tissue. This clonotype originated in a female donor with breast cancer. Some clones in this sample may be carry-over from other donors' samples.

The CDR3 reads CASSSLEQFF. DNA of the CDR3: TGTGCCAGCAGTTCCCTAGAGCAGTTCTTC. The rearrangement uses TRBV28 and TRBJ2-1; D not resolved. The V and J ends lost 4 bases and 10 bases respectively, with 5 bases between them. CDR1 is MDHEN and CDR2 is SYDVKM in the germline V gene. This CDR3 has 10 amino acids.